The clone carrying this TCR beta chain was seen only once. Its antigen remains unknown. CDR1 and CDR2 from the germline V gene are SGHRS and YFSETQ. V lost 0 bases to trimming and J lost 9 bases, with 10 bases between them. The CDR3 covers 12 residues. This table comes from immunoSEQ multiplex PCR, and its TCRdb copy is limited to in-frame clones, with some not included. The table includes thousands of clones, around 76% detected once. The entry originates in a study of immune evolution from preneoplasia to lung adenocarcinoma. Study observations and caveats: Normal lung had highest clonality; later lesions appeared denser, more diverse. KRAS-mutant nodules had the highest T cell clonality.

The sequencing input was FFPE minimally invasive lung adenocarcinoma tissue. The clonotype was recovered from a person aged 70 to 79 with lung adenocarcinoma. The chain links TRBV5-1 to TRBJ2-7; D uncertain. The chain's CDR3 is CASSLDAERQYF. The DNA of the CDR3 is TGCGCCAGCAGCTTGGACGCAGAGAGGCAGTACTTC.